The 2 T cell receptor beta chains below all came from one sample that was sequenced in a study of blood T cell repertoires in COVID-19. Here immunoSEQ multiplex PCR was the method, and the copy in TCRdb shows in-frame clones only, minus some. In the table there are 60,000 to 70,000 clones, around four fifths of which are singletons. Sequenced material: peripheral blood. The source of these receptors is a human donor in a cohort sampled during active COVID-19.

This rearrangement joins TRBV14 to TRBJ2-1, with D hard to call. Germline values: CDR1 SGHDN, CDR2 FVKESK. V was trimmed by 3 bases and J by 0 bases, leaving 15 bases between them. CDR3 length: 17 residues. CDR3 region: CASSQVVGNPSYNEQFF. The CDR3 DNA follows: TGTGCCAGCAGCCAGGTGGTGGGCAACCCCTCCTACAATGAGCAGTTCTTC.

This clone has only a few counts. This sequence joins TRBV30 and TRBJ2-7, with D unresolved. Trimming removed 3 bases at V and 2 bases at J, with 5 bases between. This CDR3 has 11 amino acids. Germline loops: CDR1 GTSNPN, CDR2 SVGIG (reference sequence). The CDR3 nucleotides are TGTGCCTGGAGAACGGCCTACGAGCAGTACTTC. Translated, it gives CAWRTAYEQYF.